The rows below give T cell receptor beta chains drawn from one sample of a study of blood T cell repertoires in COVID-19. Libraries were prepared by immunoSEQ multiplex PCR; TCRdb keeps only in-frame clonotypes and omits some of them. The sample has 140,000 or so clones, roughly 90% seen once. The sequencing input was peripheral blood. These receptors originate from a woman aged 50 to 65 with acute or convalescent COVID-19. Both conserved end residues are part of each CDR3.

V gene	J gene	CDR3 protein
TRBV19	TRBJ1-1	CASIHGGVNTEAFF
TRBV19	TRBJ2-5	CASSIGQLETQYF
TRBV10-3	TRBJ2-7	CAISGWGTYEQYF
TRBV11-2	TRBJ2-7	CASSVDRNYEQYF
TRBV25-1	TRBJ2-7	CASSATPGASTYEQYF
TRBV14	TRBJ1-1	CASSRAPEAFF
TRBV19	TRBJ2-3	CASSTRRDYQLTDTQYF
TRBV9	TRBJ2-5	CASSPSLGEYPSGQETQYF
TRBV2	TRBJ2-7	CASSAATSGTYEQYF
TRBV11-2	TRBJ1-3	CASSLDMASGNTIYF
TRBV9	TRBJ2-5	CASSVAGYQETQYF
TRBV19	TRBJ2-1	CASSILTGSGNEQFF
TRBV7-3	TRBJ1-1	CASSTTGLAEAFF
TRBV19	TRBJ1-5	CASSIGGAAFQPQHF
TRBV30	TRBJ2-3	CAWTPIRKAGTDTQYF
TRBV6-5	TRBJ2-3	CASSYNRGLQADTQYF
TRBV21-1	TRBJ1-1	CASSKALWRLMNTEAFF
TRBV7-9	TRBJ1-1	CASSLDRGTEAFF
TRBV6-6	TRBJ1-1	CASSYRQGTNTEAFF
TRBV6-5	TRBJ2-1	CATKIAGVNEQFF
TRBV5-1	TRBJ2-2	CASSLEQGYTGELFF
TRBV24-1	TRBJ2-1	CATSDQGQGGEDEQFF
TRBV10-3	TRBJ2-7	CAISGEEAGGAYEQYF
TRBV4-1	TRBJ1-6	CASSQWDRDNSPLHF
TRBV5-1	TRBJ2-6	CASSGRDTYHSGANVLTF
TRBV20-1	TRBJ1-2	CSARASQGYTF
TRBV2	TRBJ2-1	CASSEWQGAYNEQFF
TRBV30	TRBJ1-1	CAWSARLTGSTEAFF
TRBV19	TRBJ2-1	CASWGREETEQFF
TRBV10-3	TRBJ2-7	CANKPAQGSHEQYF
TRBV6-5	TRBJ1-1	CASYDRAEGTEAFF
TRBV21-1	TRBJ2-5	CASRKDGASGRAEETQYF
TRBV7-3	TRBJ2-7	CASSLSSGLAYEQYF
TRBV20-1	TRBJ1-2	CSAREGGGYTF
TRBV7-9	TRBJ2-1	CASSLEGQGFYSYNEQFF
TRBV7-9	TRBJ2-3	CASSLAGGGLADTQYF
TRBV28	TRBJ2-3	CASSLAGATDTQYF
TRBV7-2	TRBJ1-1	CASSLADRGTEAFF
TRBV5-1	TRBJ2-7	CASSSTGTREQYF
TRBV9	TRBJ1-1	CASSSKYRLNTEAFF